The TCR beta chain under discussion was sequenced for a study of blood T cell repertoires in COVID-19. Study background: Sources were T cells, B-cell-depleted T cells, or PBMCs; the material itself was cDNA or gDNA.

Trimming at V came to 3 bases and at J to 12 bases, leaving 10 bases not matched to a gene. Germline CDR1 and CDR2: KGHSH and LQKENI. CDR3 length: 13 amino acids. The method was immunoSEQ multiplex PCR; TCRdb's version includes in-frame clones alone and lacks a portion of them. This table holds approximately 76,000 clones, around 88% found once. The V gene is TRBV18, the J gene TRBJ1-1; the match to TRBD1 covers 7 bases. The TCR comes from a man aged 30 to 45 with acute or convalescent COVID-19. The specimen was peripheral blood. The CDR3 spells CASSPGQAEETFF. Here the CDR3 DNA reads TGTGCCAGCTCACCTGGACAGGCGGAGGAGACTTTCTTT.